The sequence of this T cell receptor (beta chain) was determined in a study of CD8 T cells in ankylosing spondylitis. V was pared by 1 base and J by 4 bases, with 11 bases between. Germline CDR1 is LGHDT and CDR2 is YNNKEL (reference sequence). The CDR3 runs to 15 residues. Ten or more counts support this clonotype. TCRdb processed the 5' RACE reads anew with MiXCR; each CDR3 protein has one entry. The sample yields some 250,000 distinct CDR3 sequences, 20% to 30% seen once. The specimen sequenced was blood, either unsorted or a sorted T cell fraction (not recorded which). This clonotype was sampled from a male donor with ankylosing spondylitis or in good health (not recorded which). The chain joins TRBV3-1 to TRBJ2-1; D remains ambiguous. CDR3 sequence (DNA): TGTGCCAGCAGCCAAGCCCAAAACGAATACAATGAGCAGTTCTTC. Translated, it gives CASSQAQNEYNEQFF.